The 13 T cell receptor beta chains in this list originate from one sample, sequenced in a study of blood T cell repertoires in COVID-19. The repertoire was sequenced with immunoSEQ multiplex PCR; TCRdb's copy has only in-frame clones and lacks some. The table has about 110,000 clones, around 68% seen once. Sequenced input: peripheral blood. The receptors were sampled from an older woman with acute or convalescent COVID-19.

The chain joins TRBV28 to TRBJ2-3; 10 nucleotides line up with TRBD2. The junction had 3 bases not matched to a gene; V was cut back by 5 bases and J by 4 bases. Per germline, CDR1 MDHEN and CDR2 SYDVKM. The CDR3 has 14 residues. CDR3 nucleotides: TGTGCCAGCAGTAGCGGGGGGGCTCCAGATACGCAGTATTTT. It specifies CASSSGGAPDTQYF. The complete variable domain, with remaining parts taken from reference TRBV28 and TRBJ2-3, reads DVKVTQSSRYLVKRTGEKVFLECVQDMDHENMFWYRQDPGLGLRLIYFSYDVKMKEKGDIPEGYSVSREKKERFSLILESASTNQTSMYLCASSSGGAPDTQYFGPGTRLTVL.

The gene calls are TRBV18 and TRBJ1-2; the D gene is possibly TRBD1 (6 bases). The CDR3 has 12 residues. Per the germline V gene, CDR1 is KGHSH and CDR2 is LQKENI. Trimming pared 6 bases from V and 4 bases from J, leaving 9 bases between. The chain's CDR3 is CASSLDSYGYTF. The CDR3 nucleotides are TGTGCCAGCTCCTTGGACAGCTATGGCTACACCTTC.

The chain recombines TRBV5-1 with TRBJ1-4; 9 bases are a match to TRBD1. Trimming cost V 2 bases and J 8 bases; bases outside gene matches: 7. The CDR3 sequence is 15 residues long. CDR1 is SGHRS, CDR2 YFSETQ, per germline. The CDR3 loop reads CASSFRDRAREKLFF. In DNA form, the CDR3 reads TGCGCCAGCAGCTTCCGGGACAGGGCGAGGGAAAAACTGTTTTTT.

The chain couples TRBV18 to TRBJ2-7; D is perhaps TRBD1 (5 bases). V dropped 3 bases and J dropped 1 base, with 13 bases sitting between them. There are 15 residues in the CDR3. The germline V gene has CDR1 KGHSH and CDR2 LQKENI. In nucleotides, the CDR3 is TGTGCCAGCTCACCCTCCCAGGGAACGTCCTACGAGCAGTACTTC. This sequence encodes CASSPSQGTSYEQYF.

Only one count was recorded for this clone. This rearrangement joins TRBV20-1 to TRBJ1-3; D unclear. The V gene's germline CDR1 is DFQATT and CDR2 SNEGSKA (reference sequence). The CDR3 sequence is 11 residues long. The ends were cut back, 3 bases at V and 7 bases at J, with 7 bases in the middle. Here the CDR3 reads CSASSRNTIYF. In nucleotides, the CDR3 is TGCAGTGCTAGTAGCAGGAACACCATATATTTT.

The gene calls are TRBV5-1 and TRBJ2-3; 8 positions match TRBD2. Trimming cost V 4 bases and J 3 bases; bases outside gene matches: 7. The CDR3 covers 15 residues. CDR1 and CDR2 from the germline V gene are SGHRS and YFSETQ. CDR3 residues: CASSVPGGRTDTQYF. The CDR3 region has the DNA TGCGCCAGCAGCGTCCCGGGGGGGCGTACAGATACGCAGTATTTT.

This rearrangement joins TRBV5-4 to TRBJ1-3; 7 nucleotides align to TRBD1. Trimming at V came to 4 bases and at J to 0 bases, leaving 1 base not matched to a gene. This CDR3 contains 14 residues. The germline V gene encodes CDR1 SGHNT and CDR2 YYREEE (reference sequence). The CDR3 sequence: CASSTGDSGNTIYF. The CDR3 coding sequence is TGTGCCAGCAGCACAGGGGACTCTGGAAACACCATATATTTT.

This clone was counted only a few times. The chain has TRBV7-6 and TRBJ2-3; a possible D gene is TRBD2 (6 bases). The CDR3 spans 15 residues. The V gene lost 2 bases and the J gene lost 2 bases, with 11 bases spanning the gap. CDR1 is SGHVS, CDR2 FNYEAQ, per germline. The CDR3 DNA reads as TGTGCCAGCAGCTTAAGTAGGACTAACACAGATACGCAGTATTTT. It is translated as CASSLSRTNTDTQYF.

V usage is TRBV11-3 and J usage is TRBJ2-4; D perhaps matches TRBD1 (6 bases). The length of the CDR3 is 15 residues. Germline assignment: CDR1 SGHNT and CDR2 YENEEA. Trimming left V 5 bases short and J 5 bases short, with 16 bases between. The DNA for the CDR3 is TGTGCCAGCAGCGCGTCAGGGGCGGGCCAAAACATTCAGTACTTC. Translating it yields CASSASGAGQNIQYF.

This clone has a count of ten or more. V gene TRBV7-8 combines with J gene TRBJ1-2, with a weak D call TRBD1 (5 bases). Trimming left V 0 bases short and J 0 bases short, with 8 bases between. The CDR3 contains 15 residues. Germline V gives CDR1 SGHVS, CDR2 FQNEAQ. CDR3 sequence reads: CASSLAQGTNYGYTF. The CDR3 nucleotides are TGTGCCAGCAGCTTAGCCCAGGGAACTAACTATGGCTACACCTTC.

The gene calls are TRBV5-1 and TRBJ1-1, with D possibly matching TRBD1 (6 bases). Germline CDR1 SGHRS, CDR2 YFSETQ. The CDR3 spans 16 residues. Trimming removed 5 bases at V and 0 bases at J, with 17 bases between. In nucleotides, the CDR3 is TGCGCCAGCAGACTGGACAGCCGCAGTTTGAACACTGAAGCTTTCTTT. Amino acid sequence: CASRLDSRSLNTEAFF. Using reference TRBV5-1 and TRBJ1-1 for the parts outside the CDR3, the full variable domain is KAGVTQTPRYLIKTRGQQVTLSCSPISGHRSVSWYQQTPGQGLQFLFEYFSETQRNKGNFPGRFSGRQFSNSRSEMNVSTLELGDSALYLCASRLDSRSLNTEAFFGQGTRLTVV.

The CDR3 sequence: CASSALAGNTGELFF. The CDR3 bases are TGTGCCAGCAGTGCGCTAGCGGGAAACACCGGGGAGCTGTTTTTT. The chain couples TRBV2 to TRBJ2-2; 9 bases are a match to TRBD2. Germline V lookup: CDR1 SNHLY, CDR2 FYNNEI. The CDR3 is 15 amino acids. J was trimmed by 2 bases and V by 4 bases; bases with no gene match: 2.

The chain has TRBV7-9 and TRBJ2-7; perhaps TRBD2 as D (6 bases). The germline V gene has CDR1 SEHNR and CDR2 FQNEAQ (reference sequence). This CDR3 contains 15 residues. Deletions cut 4 bases from V and 4 bases from J, with 17 bases between. This CDR3 is CASSSREGLNYEQYF. The CDR3 DNA is TGTGCCAGCAGCTCCCGCGAGGGACTGAATTACGAGCAGTACTTC.